This is a list of T cell receptor beta chains from one sample in a study of neurological immune-mediated disorders. TCRdb re-derived calls from the 5' RACE reads in MiXCR, one entry per CDR3 protein. The sample gives around 80,000 distinct CDR3 sequences, over 9% of which show up once; around 1.8% is in the top ten. Sequenced sample: PBMCs. The receptors originated from a man aged 35 to 55 in good health. Both conserved end residues are part of each CDR3. A D gene is named only where the DNA matches it firmly. Part of the rows lack a size; the others show once, few, many or a class for expanded clones.

j_call d_call clone_size v_call cdr3_nt cdr3_aa
TRBJ2-7 TRBD1 many TRBV10-2 TGCGCCAGCCGGGACAGGGACGTCGACGAGCAGTACTTC CASRDRDVDEQYF
TRBJ1-3 - many TRBV5-1 TGCGCCAGCAGCTTGGGGAAGAGGACTGGAAACACCATATATTTT CASSLGKRTGNTIYF
TRBJ1-1 - many TRBV5-1 TGCGCCAGCAGCTTGGCTGGGTACGGGGCTTTCTTT CASSLAGYGAFF
TRBJ1-6 - many TRBV6-5 TGTGCCAGCAGTTCCGTAGGCGGGTCACCCCTCCACTTT CASSSVGGSPLHF
TRBJ2-2 - many TRBV6-5 TGTGCCAGCAGTTACTCGATGGGGATTGCCGTACAGGTCGGCACCGGGGAGCTGTTTTTT CASSYSMGIAVQVGTGELFF
TRBJ1-2 - - TRBV7-2 TGTGCCAGCAGCTTATTCGATGGCTACACCTTC CASSLFDGYTF
TRBJ2-3 - many TRBV7-2 TGTGCCAGCGTGTTTCGAATCCGCGGTGGGAGCGGATCCACTGGCACAGATACGCAGTATTTT CASVFRIRGGSGSTGTDTQYF
TRBJ2-3 - - TRBV6-2/TRBV6-3 TGTGCCAGCAGTTACGACGAATCAGATACGCAGTATTTT CASSYDESDTQYF
TRBJ2-1 TRBD1 many TRBV7-2 TGTGCCAGCAGCTTAACAGGGGTGTCCTACAATGAGCAGTTCTTC CASSLTGVSYNEQFF
TRBJ2-3 - many TRBV7-2 TGTGCCAGCAGCTTGGATCGCCTTGGGGATACGCAGTATTTT CASSLDRLGDTQYF
TRBJ2-2 - many TRBV29-1 TGCAGCGTTGAATTTCCGAGCACCGGGGAGCTGTTTTTT CSVEFPSTGELFF
TRBJ2-3 - - TRBV6-6 TGTGCCAGCAGCTACACTGAAGATACGCAGTATTTT CASSYTEDTQYF
TRBJ2-7 TRBD1 - TRBV27 TGCACCAGCAGTTACGGGACAGGGTCCCACGAGCAGTACTTC CTSSYGTGSHEQYF